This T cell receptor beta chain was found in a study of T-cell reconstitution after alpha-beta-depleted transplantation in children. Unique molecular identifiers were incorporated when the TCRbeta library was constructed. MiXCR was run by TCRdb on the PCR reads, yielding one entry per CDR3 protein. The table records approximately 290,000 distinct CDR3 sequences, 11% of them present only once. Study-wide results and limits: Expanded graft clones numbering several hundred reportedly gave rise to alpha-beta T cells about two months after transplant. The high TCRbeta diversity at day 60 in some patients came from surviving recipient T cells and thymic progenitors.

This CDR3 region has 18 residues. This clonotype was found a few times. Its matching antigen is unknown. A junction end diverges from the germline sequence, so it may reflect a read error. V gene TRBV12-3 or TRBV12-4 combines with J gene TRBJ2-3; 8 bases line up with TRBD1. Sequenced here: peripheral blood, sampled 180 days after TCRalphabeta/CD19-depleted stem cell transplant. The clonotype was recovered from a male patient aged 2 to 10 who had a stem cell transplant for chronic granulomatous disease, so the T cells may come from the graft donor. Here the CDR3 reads CTSSNPQKQGGLTDTQYF. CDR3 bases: TGTACCAGCAGCAACCCACAAAAACAGGGGGGCCTCACAGATACGCAGTATTTT.